These 18 T cell receptor beta chains came from one sample sequenced in a study of shared clonotypes between healthy human individuals. Assay: immunoSEQ multiplex PCR; the TCRdb copy retains only in-frame clones and omits some. Here the sample spans over a million clones, approximately 96% being singletons. Sequenced material: naive CD4+ T cells sorted from blood. Subset in this sample: CD45RA+ positively selected. These receptors were collected from a man aged 25-45 years in good health.

This chain joins TRBV28 and TRBJ2-7; D may match TRBD1 or TRBD2 (5 bases each). V lost 6 bases and J lost 5, with 20 bases in between. The germline V gene encodes CDR1 MDHEN and CDR2 SYDVKM. This CDR3 comprises 15 residues. CDR3 nucleotide sequence: TGTGCCAGCAGCACAACCGGGGACGCCCCGAACGAGCAGTACTTC. Its translation is CASSTTGDAPNEQYF.

In its sample, this clone was seen once. V gene TRBV2 combines with J gene TRBJ2-7, with TRBD1 matching over 9 bases. The CDR3 sequence is 16 residues long. Trimming removed 8 bases from V and 6 bases from J; junction bases left unmatched: 17. Germline CDR1 reads SNHLY; CDR2 reads FYNNEI. The CDR3 loop reads CASPRWIPGQGGEQYF. DNA of the CDR3: TGTGCCAGCCCGCGCTGGATTCCGGGACAGGGTGGCGAGCAGTACTTC. Drawing the rest from reference TRBV2 and TRBJ2-7, the complete variable domain is EPEVTQTPSHQVTQMGQEVILRCVPISNHLYFYWYRQILGQKVEFLVSFYNNEISEKSEIFDDQFSVERPDGSNFTLKIRSTKLEDSAMYFCASPRWIPGQGGEQYFGPGTRLTVT.

The chain joins TRBV18 to TRBJ2-1; unclear D gene. The V gene lost 3 bases and the J gene lost 5 bases, with 11 bases spanning the gap. The V gene's germline CDR1 is KGHSH and CDR2 LQKENI. This CDR3 is 14 amino acids long. The CDR3 spells CASSPVSLHNEQFF. CDR3 in DNA: TGTGCCAGCTCACCTGTATCCCTCCACAATGAGCAGTTCTTC.

The chain has TRBV11-3 and TRBJ2-6, with no clear D. CDR3 length: 15 residues. Per germline, CDR1 SGHNT and CDR2 YENEEA. V lost 5 bases and J lost 1, with 9 bases in between. Here the CDR3 reads CASSPWPSGANVLTF. As DNA, the CDR3 is TGTGCCAGCAGCCCCTGGCCTTCTGGGGCCAACGTCCTGACTTTC.

The rearrangement joins TRBV19 to TRBJ2-1, with 10 bases fitting TRBD2. The J segment lost 9 bases and the V segment lost 2 bases, leaving 4 bases of the junction unmatched. The CDR3 is 14 residues long. CDR1 is LNHDA, CDR2 SQIVND, per germline (reference sequence). Here the CDR3 DNA reads TGTGCCAGTAGTATACTAGCGGGAGCGGGTGAGCAGTTCTTC. Its translation is CASSILAGAGEQFF.

The V and J genes are TRBV27 and TRBJ1-3; the D is unclear. The CDR3 sequence is 13 residues long. Trimming stripped 3 bases from V and 2 bases from J, with 5 bases between. Germline values: CDR1 MNHEY, CDR2 SMNVEV (reference sequence). The CDR3 loop reads CASSFSTGNTIYF. The CDR3 bases are TGTGCCAGCAGTTTTTCTACTGGAAACACCATATATTTT.

The CDR3 loop reads CASSLAAGSDTGELFF. The CDR3 DNA reads TGTGCCAGCAGCTTAGCTGCAGGGAGTGATACCGGGGAGCTGTTTTTT. V is TRBV7-9 and J is TRBJ2-2; D might be TRBD1 or TRBD2, each matching 5 bases. Germline V gene lookup returns CDR1 SEHNR and CDR2 FQNEAQ (reference sequence). CDR3 size: 16 residues. V was trimmed by 0 bases and J by 5 bases, leaving 13 bases between them.

This chain uses TRBV2 with TRBJ2-1; D possibly corresponds to TRBD1 (5 bases). Deletions cut 1 base from V and 1 base from J, with 11 bases between. The CDR3 runs 16 residues. Germline CDR1 is SNHLY and CDR2 is FYNNEI. CDR3 in amino acids: CASSEVQALSYNEQFF. The CDR3 DNA reads TGTGCCAGCAGTGAAGTACAGGCCCTGTCCTACAATGAGCAGTTCTTC.

The rearrangement uses TRBV27 and TRBJ2-1, with D possibly TRBD1 on 7 matching bases. V was trimmed by 3 bases and J by 10 bases, leaving 22 bases between them. CDR3 length equals 16 residues. Germline V gives CDR1 MNHEY, CDR2 SMNVEV (reference sequence). CDR3 in amino acids: CASSFWTGGGPIEQFF. Here the CDR3 DNA reads TGTGCCAGCAGTTTCTGGACAGGAGGGGGGCCTATCGAGCAGTTCTTC.

With respect to this clone: A read error may account for a junction end that differs from germline. The rearrangement links TRBV7-8 to TRBJ2-5; 13 bases match TRBD2. This CDR3 region has 16 residues. The germline V gene has CDR1 SGHVS and CDR2 FQNEAQ. In nucleotides, the CDR3 is TGTGCCAGCAGCACACGGACTAGCGGGAGCCAAAAGACCCAGTACTTC. The encoded protein is CASSTRTSGSQKTQYF. Supplemented by reference TRBV7-8 and TRBJ2-5, the full variable domain reads GAGVSQSPRYKVAKRGQDVALRCDPISGHVSLFWYQQALGQGPEFLTYFQNEAQLDKSGLPSDRFFAERPEGSVSTLKIQRTQQEDSAVYLCASSTRTSGSQKTQYFGPGTRLLVL.

V usage is TRBV11-1 and J usage is TRBJ1-5; 8 bases align to TRBD1. Germline trimming cut 7 bases from V and 4 bases from J; bases unmatched to any gene: 3. The CDR3 totals 13 residues. Germline CDR1 reads SGHAT; CDR2 reads FQDESV (reference sequence). CDR3 DNA sequence: TGTGCCAGCACCGACAGGGGTAATCAGCCCCAGCATTTT. This translates into CASTDRGNQPQHF. The full variable domain, in which reference TRBV11-1 and TRBJ1-5 provide the parts outside the CDR3, is EAEVAQSPRYKITEKSQAVAFWCDPISGHATLYWYRQILGQGPELLVQFQDESVVDDSQLPKDRFSAERLKGVDSTLKIQPAELGDSAMYLCASTDRGNQPQHFGDGTRLSIL.

The V call is TRBV18, the J call TRBJ1-1; a possible D gene is TRBD1 (5 bases). The CDR3 loop spans 18 amino acids. The V gene lost 3 bases and the J gene lost 0 bases, with 20 bases spanning the gap. Per the germline V gene, CDR1 is KGHSH and CDR2 is LQKENI. The CDR3 DNA reads as TGTGCCAGCTCACCGGGGTTGGGGCAGGGACGCATGAACACTGAAGCTTTCTTT. Translated: CASSPGLGQGRMNTEAFF.

The V call is TRBV5-4, the J call TRBJ2-3, with D possibly TRBD2 on 6 matching bases. Germline V lookup: CDR1 SGHNT, CDR2 YYREEE (reference sequence). This CDR3 has 14 amino acids. V was trimmed by 4 bases and J by 2 bases, leaving 11 bases between them. CDR3 sequence (DNA): TGTGCCAGCAGCCCCGGGGGTTTCACAGATACGCAGTATTTT. This sequence encodes CASSPGGFTDTQYF.

Only a few counts were recorded for this clone. V usage is TRBV10-2 and J usage is TRBJ2-1; 7 nucleotides align to TRBD1. Germline V CDR1 and CDR2: WSHSY, SAAADI. This CDR3 is built from 15 residues. The trim removed 6 bases at V and 6 bases at J, leaving 11 bases unmatched. The CDR3 reads CASSKWDRGVNEQFF. The DNA for the CDR3 is TGCGCCAGCAGCAAATGGGACAGAGGAGTCAATGAGCAGTTCTTC.

The CDR3: CASSYWQGTEKLFF. The CDR3 DNA follows: TGTGCCAGCAGTTACTGGCAGGGAACTGAAAAACTGTTTTTT. The chain is built from TRBV6-5 and TRBJ1-4; tentatively, D is TRBD1 (5 bases). Germline CDR1 is MNHEY and CDR2 is SVGAGI. The CDR3 extends over 14 amino acids. The germline V and J ends were trimmed by 1 base and 7 bases, with 10 bases remaining between them.

The V and J genes are TRBV6-6 and TRBJ2-1; TRBD2 might be the D (5 bases). Germline V CDR1 and CDR2: MNHNY, SVGAGI (reference sequence). Trimming cost V 2 bases and J 10 bases, with 18 bases left between them. CDR3 size: 15 residues. The CDR3 here is CASSYRVEGPGEQFF. The CDR3, as DNA: TGTGCCAGCAGTTACCGGGTAGAGGGCCCGGGGGAGCAGTTCTTC.

The J gene is TRBJ2-1, the V gene TRBV10-1; TRBD2 matches at 10 bases. With 3 bases clipped from V and 0 bases from J, the junction kept 2 bases outside the gene matches. From germline, CDR1 is WNHNN and CDR2 SYGVQD (reference sequence). The CDR3 has 16 amino acids. In DNA form, the CDR3 reads TGCGCCAGCAGTGACGCTAGCGGGAGCTCCTACAATGAGCAGTTCTTC. Protein: CASSDASGSSYNEQFF.

As for this clone: Other nucleotide sequences in the sample specify the same CDR3. The rearrangement uses TRBV10-3 and TRBJ2-7, with 12 bases lining up with TRBD2. The germline CDR1 and CDR2 sequences are ENHRY and SYGVKD. The length of the CDR3 is 15 residues. Trimming at V came to 3 bases and at J to 3 bases, leaving 3 bases not matched to a gene. This CDR3 reads CAISEGLAGYYEQYF. CDR3 bases: TGTGCCATCAGTGAAGGACTAGCGGGATACTACGAGCAGTACTTC.